This TCR beta chain originates from a study of OX40 agonist ivuxolimab in advanced cancers. Background on the study: Partial responses were observed in three patients, of whom one had hepatocellular carcinoma and two had cutaneous melanoma.

As to this clone: Antigen specificity is unknown.

General study findings and limits: Not determined was the antigen specificity of the expanded peripheral T cells. Among some nonresponders, normalized T-cell clonal expansion was also low.

TCRdb's table, derived via immunoSEQ multiplex PCR, lists solely in-frame clones and lacks some. The repertoire holds 7,500 to 8,500 clones, with 79% as singletons. Sequenced here: CD4+ or CD8+ T cells sorted from blood, sampled in a trial of the OX40 agonist ivuxolimab. The clonotype comes from an adult with an advanced solid tumor such as melanoma, head and neck, liver or kidney cancer.

The CDR3 DNA follows: TGTGCCTGGAGTAGGATAGCGGGAGCAACAGATACGCAGTATTTT. Translating it yields CAWSRIAGATDTQYF. This rearrangement joins TRBV30 to TRBJ2-3; TRBD2 matches 9 bases. The length of the CDR3 is 15 residues. The junction had 6 bases not matched to a gene; V was cut back by 2 bases and J by 3 bases. Germline CDR1 and CDR2: GTSNPN and SVGIG (reference sequence). The full variable domain, completed using reference TRBV30 and TRBJ2-3, is SQTIHQWPATLVQPVGSPLSLECTVEGTSNPNLYWYRQAAGRGLQLLFYSVGIGQISSEVPQNLSASRPQDRQFILSSKKLLLSDSGFYLCAWSRIAGATDTQYFGPGTRLTVL.